This T cell receptor (beta chain) was retrieved from a study of shared clonotypes between healthy human individuals. Study in general: The study enrolled a couple of women and three men aged 18 to 49. Each donor contributed plates that comprised three CD4 naive, three CD4 memory, two CD8 naive and one CD8 memory.

The study, taken as a whole, reports: Having only a few donors restricted how much genetic and exposure-history diversity was captured. Shared clonotypes across all four donors exceeded non-shared ones in generation probability.

Assay used: immunoSEQ multiplex PCR; TCRdb lists only in-frame clones, some missing. The sample holds under 850,000 clones, over 55% seen once. V lost 4 bases, J lost 4 bases, and 9 bases lay in between. The length of the CDR3 is 13 residues. The germline V gene encodes CDR1 MRHNA and CDR2 SNTAGT. Concerning this clone: Antigen unknown. The sample holds other DNA sequences that translate to the same CDR3.

V usage is TRBV6-4 and J usage is TRBJ2-3; D is possibly TRBD1 or TRBD2 (6 bases each). This TCR came from a woman aged 30 to 39 in good health. The sequencing input was memory CD4+ T cells sorted from blood. As for subset: CD45RA-negative fraction. The CDR3 DNA reads TGTGCCAGCAGTGTCGGGGGCTCAGATACGCAGTATTTT. Protein product: CASSVGGSDTQYF.